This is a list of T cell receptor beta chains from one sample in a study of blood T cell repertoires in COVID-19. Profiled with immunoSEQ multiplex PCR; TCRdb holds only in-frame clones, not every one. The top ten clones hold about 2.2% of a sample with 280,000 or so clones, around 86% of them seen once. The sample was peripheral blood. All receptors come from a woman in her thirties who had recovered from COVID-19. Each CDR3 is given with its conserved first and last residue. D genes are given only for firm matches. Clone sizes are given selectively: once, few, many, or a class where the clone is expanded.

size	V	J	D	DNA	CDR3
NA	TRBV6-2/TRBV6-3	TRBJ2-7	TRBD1	TGTGCCAGCAGTGACCGGGACAGGGGGAAGTACGAGCAGTACTTC	CASSDRDRGKYEQYF
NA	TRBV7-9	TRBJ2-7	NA	TGTGCCAGCAGCTTATCCGGTTCCTACGAGCAGTACTTC	CASSLSGSYEQYF
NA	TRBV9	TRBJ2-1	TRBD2	TGTGCCAGCAGCGTAGAGCGGGGACTCACTACGAGCTCCTACAATGAGCAGTTCTTC	CASSVERGLTTSSYNEQFF
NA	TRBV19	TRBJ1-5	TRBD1	TGTGCCAGTAGTATGCCGGACAGGGGGCTACCCCAGCATTTT	CASSMPDRGLPQHF
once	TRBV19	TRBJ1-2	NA	TGTGCCAGTAGTGGGTTGGGGAGATCCTATAACTATGGCTACACCTTC	CASSGLGRSYNYGYTF
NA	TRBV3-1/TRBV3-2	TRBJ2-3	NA	TGTGCCAGCAGCCAAAGTAGACGGAGATTCACAGATACGCAGTATTTT	CASSQSRRRFTDTQYF
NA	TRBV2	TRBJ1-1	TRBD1	TGTGCCAGCAGTGAAGGCCCACAGGGGGTTCGGACTGAAGCTTTCTTT	CASSEGPQGVRTEAFF
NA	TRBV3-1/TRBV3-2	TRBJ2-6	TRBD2	TGTGCCAGCAGCCAAAGATTATGGCTAGCGGGGGGCCGAGGGGCCAACGTCCTGACTTTC	CASSQRLWLAGGRGANVLTF
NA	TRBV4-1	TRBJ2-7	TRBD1	TGCGCCAGCAGCCAAGCGCCCTCCGGACAGGGGGCTGGAGAGCAGTACTTC	CASSQAPSGQGAGEQYF
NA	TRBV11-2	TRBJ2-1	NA	TGTGCCAGCAGCTTAGAGGAGCCTCGCACGTACCGTAGCTCCTACAATGAGCAGTTCTTC	CASSLEEPRTYRSSYNEQFF
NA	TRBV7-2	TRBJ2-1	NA	TGTGCCAGCAGCTTATTTATGACTGACTCCTACAATGAGCAGTTCTTC	CASSLFMTDSYNEQFF
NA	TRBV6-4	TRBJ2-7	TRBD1	TGTGCCAGCAGTAACTTCCCGGGACAGGGGGAAATATACTTC	CASSNFPGQGEIYF
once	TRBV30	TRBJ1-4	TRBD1	TGTGCCTGGAGTGCGGGGACAGCCCGCGGGCATGAAAAACTGTTTTTT	CAWSAGTARGHEKLFF
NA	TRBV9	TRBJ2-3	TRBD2	TGTGCCAGCAGCGGTAGCGGGAGCCTGCTTATGGATACGCAGTATTTT	CASSGSGSLLMDTQYF
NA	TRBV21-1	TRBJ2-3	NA	TGTGCCAGCAGCAAAGGAGTAATAGCGGGAGTTGGTGGATTTGGGACAGATACGCAGTATTTT	CASSKGVIAGVGGFGTDTQYF
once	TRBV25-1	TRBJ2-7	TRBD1	TGTGCCAGCAGTGGCGACAGGGGACGAGCCTACGAGCAGTACTTC	CASSGDRGRAYEQYF
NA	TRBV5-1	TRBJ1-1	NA	TGCGCCAGCAGCTGGAGGGCAGGGAACACTGAAGCTTTCTTT	CASSWRAGNTEAFF
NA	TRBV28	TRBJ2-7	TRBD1	TGTGCCAGCAGTTTAGGGCCGGGACAGGGGAACTCCTACGAGCAGTACTTC	CASSLGPGQGNSYEQYF
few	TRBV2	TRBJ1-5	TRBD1	TGTGCCAGCAGTGCGGGGCAGGGGGGTCAGCCCCAGCATTTT	CASSAGQGGQPQHF
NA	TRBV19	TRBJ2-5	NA	TGTGCCAGTAGTGGCCCCCTAGGAGAGACCCAGTACTTC	CASSGPLGETQYF
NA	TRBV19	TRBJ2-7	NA	TGTGCCAGTAGTATACGTCTGGGTAGCCCTGAATACGAGCAGTACTTC	CASSIRLGSPEYEQYF
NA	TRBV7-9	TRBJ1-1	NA	TGTGCCAGCAGCTTGTCGGGACTTGAAGCTTTCTTT	CASSLSGLEAFF
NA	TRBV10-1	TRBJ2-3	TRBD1	TGCGCCAGCAATTCGGGACAGGGCACAGATACGCAGTATTTT	CASNSGQGTDTQYF
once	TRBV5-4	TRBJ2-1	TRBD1	TGTGCCAGCAGCTTTGCAGGGGGCGTTAATGAGCAGTTCTTC	CASSFAGGVNEQFF
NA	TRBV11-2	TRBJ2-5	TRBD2	TGTGCCAGCAGAAAAGCGGGAACCTCCAAAGAGACCCAGTACTTC	CASRKAGTSKETQYF
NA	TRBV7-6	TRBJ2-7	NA	TGTGCCAGCAGCCAGGGGTCCGGCAAGAGCTCCTACGAGCAGTACTTC	CASSQGSGKSSYEQYF
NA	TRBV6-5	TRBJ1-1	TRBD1	TGTGCCAGCAGTCGCACAGGGGTCGAAGGGGCTTTCTTT	CASSRTGVEGAFF
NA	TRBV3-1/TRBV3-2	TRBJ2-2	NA	TGTGCCAGCAGCCAAGATACGGGGGGCATGGTCGACGGGGAGCTGTTTTTT	CASSQDTGGMVDGELFF
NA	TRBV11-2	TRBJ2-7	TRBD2	TGTGCCAGCAGCCCCGGGGCGGGAGGTCAGCAGTACTTC	CASSPGAGGQQYF
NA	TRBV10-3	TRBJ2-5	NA	TGTGCCACCCGGCGGGATAGGGAGACCCAGTACTTC	CATRRDRETQYF
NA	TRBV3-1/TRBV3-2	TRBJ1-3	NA	TGTGCCAGCAGCCAAGAGCGGCTGGGGGCCTCTGGAAACACCATATATTTT	CASSQERLGASGNTIYF
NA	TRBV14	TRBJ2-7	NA	TGTGCCAGCAGCCCAGAGCTGGCCGGGAGGCAGTACTTC	CASSPELAGRQYF
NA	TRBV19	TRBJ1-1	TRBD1	TGTGCCAGTAGTACACAGGGGGCAAACACTGAAGCTTTCTTT	CASSTQGANTEAFF
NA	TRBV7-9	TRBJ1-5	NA	TGTGCCAGCAGCTTCGGGGTCGGGCAGCCCCAGCATTTT	CASSFGVGQPQHF